This T cell receptor (beta chain) was documented in a study of OX40 agonist ivuxolimab in advanced cancers. Deletions cut 0 bases from V and 4 bases from J, with 8 bases between. CDR3 length equals 14 residues. The germline V gene encodes CDR1 SGDLS and CDR2 YYNGEE. Repertoires were generated with immunoSEQ multiplex PCR, while TCRdb's copy carries only in-frame clones and drops some. This sample carries fewer than 80,000 clones, approximately 89% of them seen once, and the ten largest clones take less than 0.65%. The rearrangement links TRBV9 to TRBJ2-1, with no clear D. Specimen: CD4+ or CD8+ T cells sorted from blood, collected in a trial of the OX40 agonist ivuxolimab. The receptor's source is an adult with an advanced solid tumor such as melanoma, head and neck, liver or kidney cancer. The CDR3 coding sequence is TGTGCCAGCAGCGTAGGAAGTGGGTACAATGAGCAGTTCTTC. This sequence encodes CASSVGSGYNEQFF.